These 14 T cell receptor beta chains originate from one sample sequenced in a study of shared clonotypes between healthy human individuals. The data were produced by immunoSEQ multiplex PCR, yet TCRdb's version contains in-frame clones alone and is incomplete. The sample has around 600,000 clones; about 97% are singletons. The sequencing input was naive CD4+ T cells sorted from blood. Subset in this sample: CD45RA+ positively selected. The receptors were sampled from a woman aged 25 to 39 in good health.

The rearrangement joins TRBV28 to TRBJ1-1, with D uncertain. Germline CDR1 is MDHEN and CDR2 is SYDVKM. This CDR3 is built from 14 residues. V lost 6 bases and J lost 6, with 17 bases in between. The CDR3 bases are TGTGCCAGCAGCACCGTATCGCGAGACGCTGAAGCTTTCTTT. This sequence encodes CASSTVSRDAEAFF.

This chain links TRBV2 with TRBJ2-5; D possibly corresponds to TRBD2 (5 bases). The germline gives CDR1 SNHLY, CDR2 FYNNEI. This CDR3 comprises 15 residues. V was pared by 3 bases and J by 1 base, with 12 bases between. The CDR3 sequence: CASSDQRTFQETQYF. The CDR3 coding sequence is TGTGCCAGCAGTGACCAGCGGACCTTCCAAGAGACCCAGTACTTC.

A note on this clone: The same CDR3 can be traced to other DNA sequences in this sample. This chain links TRBV5-1 with TRBJ2-1; D gene uncertain. Deletions cut 0 bases from V and 1 base from J, with 2 bases between. The germline V gene encodes CDR1 SGHRS and CDR2 YFSETQ. This CDR3 comprises 13 residues. The CDR3 DNA follows: TGCGCCAGCAGCTTGGGGTCCTACAATGAGCAGTTCTTC. Its translation: CASSLGSYNEQFF.

This sequence joins TRBV2 and TRBJ1-2; 12 nucleotides align to TRBD1. The CDR3 spans 14 residues. With 6 bases clipped from V and 4 bases from J, the junction kept 3 bases outside the gene matches. Germline CDR1 and CDR2: SNHLY and FYNNEI. The CDR3 loop reads CASRGQGAVYGYTF. The CDR3 DNA reads TGTGCCAGCAGGGGACAGGGGGCTGTCTATGGCTACACCTTC.

The rearrangement links TRBV5-5 to TRBJ2-7, with D unresolved. With 2 bases removed from V and 0 bases from J, the gap between germline ends came to 9 bases. This CDR3 is built from 14 residues. Germline-derived CDR1 and CDR2 are SGHKS and YYEKEE (reference sequence). The CDR3 loop reads CASSFLGSSYEQYF. The CDR3 coding sequence is TGTGCCAGCAGCTTCTTAGGGTCCTCCTACGAGCAGTACTTC.

This clone was counted a single time. The rearrangement uses TRBV27 and TRBJ2-3; 13 nucleotides match TRBD2. Germline trimming cut 3 bases from V and 4 bases from J; bases unmatched to any gene: 10. CDR3 size: 18 residues. Germline-derived CDR1 and CDR2 are MNHEY and SMNVEV (reference sequence). CDR3 coding DNA: TGTGCCAGCAGTTTCACTTCAGTTACTAGCGGGAGGGCAGATACGCAGTATTTT. The encoded protein is CASSFTSVTSGRADTQYF.

The chain links TRBV13 to TRBJ2-2, with unresolved D. CDR3 length: 14 residues. Germline V lookup: CDR1 PRHDT, CDR2 FYEKMQ (reference sequence). Deletions cut 5 bases from V and 6 bases from J, with 13 bases between. CDR3 DNA: TGTGCCAGCAGCATCCGACGACCTCCCGGGGAGCTGTTTTTT. It translates to CASSIRRPPGELFF.

This chain uses TRBV19 with TRBJ2-7, with D possibly matching TRBD1 (6 bases). V lost 3 bases and J lost 3, with 18 bases in between. Germline CDR1 LNHDA, CDR2 SQIVND (reference sequence). CDR3 length: 16 residues. The DNA for the CDR3 is TGTGCCAGTAGTATTAGGTTACAGGGCGAAAACTACGAGCAGTACTTC. Its protein product is CASSIRLQGENYEQYF.

The chain recombines TRBV6-1 with TRBJ1-4, with unresolved D. Germline CDR1 and CDR2: MNHNS and SASEGT. CDR3 length: 11 residues. V was shortened by 8 bases and J by 8 bases, with 9 bases between the two germline ends. The CDR3 reads CASGRGEKLFF. CDR3 in DNA: TGTGCCAGCGGACGGGGAGAAAAACTGTTTTTT.

CDR3 coding DNA: TGTGCCAGTACCTTTCTAGCGGGAGAGACAGATACGCAGTATTTT. Its translation is CASTFLAGETDTQYF. V is TRBV2 and J is TRBJ2-3, with 10 nucleotides matching TRBD2. V shed 9 bases, J shed 3 bases, and the junction held 9 bases outside the gene matches. This CDR3 has 15 residues. The germline V gene has CDR1 SNHLY and CDR2 FYNNEI. The full variable domain, with the rest looked up from reference TRBV2 and TRBJ2-3, is EPEVTQTPSHQVTQMGQEVILRCVPISNHLYFYWYRQILGQKVEFLVSFYNNEISEKSEIFDDQFSVERPDGSNFTLKIRSTKLEDSAMYFCASTFLAGETDTQYFGPGTRLTVL.

This chain joins TRBV7-8 and TRBJ1-1; D gene uncertain. V lost 3 bases and J 1 base, leaving 6 bases between the germline ends. The CDR3 extends over 13 amino acids. Per the germline V gene, CDR1 is SGHVS and CDR2 is FQNEAQ. CDR3 sequence (DNA): TGTGCCAGCAGCTTCACAGAGAACACTGAAGCTTTCTTT. It translates to CASSFTENTEAFF.

The chain uses TRBV6-1 and TRBJ2-3; D is unresolved. From germline, CDR1 is MNHNS and CDR2 SASEGT. V lost 4 bases and J 2 bases, leaving 10 bases between the germline ends. The CDR3 length is 14 residues. The CDR3 DNA is TGTGCCAGCAGTGCAGCTAGTAACACAGATACGCAGTATTTT. Translating it yields CASSAASNTDTQYF.

The chain couples TRBV2 to TRBJ1-1; no definite D call. V lost 5 bases and J 5 bases, leaving 12 bases between the germline ends. The CDR3 contains 13 residues. Germline CDR1 and CDR2: SNHLY and FYNNEI. The CDR3 region has the DNA TGTGCCAGCAGTATATCAGAGTGGACTGAAGCTTTCTTT. It translates to CASSISEWTEAFF.

This clone was recorded once. This rearrangement joins TRBV5-4 to TRBJ1-6; D is possibly TRBD1 (5 bases). The CDR3 is made up of 14 amino acids. The V gene lost 4 bases and the J gene lost 6 bases, with 11 bases spanning the gap. Germline lookup yields CDR1 SGHNT and CDR2 YYREEE (reference sequence). CDR3 in DNA: TGTGCCAGCAGCATCGACAGTTTTAATTCACCCCTCCACTTT. It encodes CASSIDSFNSPLHF.